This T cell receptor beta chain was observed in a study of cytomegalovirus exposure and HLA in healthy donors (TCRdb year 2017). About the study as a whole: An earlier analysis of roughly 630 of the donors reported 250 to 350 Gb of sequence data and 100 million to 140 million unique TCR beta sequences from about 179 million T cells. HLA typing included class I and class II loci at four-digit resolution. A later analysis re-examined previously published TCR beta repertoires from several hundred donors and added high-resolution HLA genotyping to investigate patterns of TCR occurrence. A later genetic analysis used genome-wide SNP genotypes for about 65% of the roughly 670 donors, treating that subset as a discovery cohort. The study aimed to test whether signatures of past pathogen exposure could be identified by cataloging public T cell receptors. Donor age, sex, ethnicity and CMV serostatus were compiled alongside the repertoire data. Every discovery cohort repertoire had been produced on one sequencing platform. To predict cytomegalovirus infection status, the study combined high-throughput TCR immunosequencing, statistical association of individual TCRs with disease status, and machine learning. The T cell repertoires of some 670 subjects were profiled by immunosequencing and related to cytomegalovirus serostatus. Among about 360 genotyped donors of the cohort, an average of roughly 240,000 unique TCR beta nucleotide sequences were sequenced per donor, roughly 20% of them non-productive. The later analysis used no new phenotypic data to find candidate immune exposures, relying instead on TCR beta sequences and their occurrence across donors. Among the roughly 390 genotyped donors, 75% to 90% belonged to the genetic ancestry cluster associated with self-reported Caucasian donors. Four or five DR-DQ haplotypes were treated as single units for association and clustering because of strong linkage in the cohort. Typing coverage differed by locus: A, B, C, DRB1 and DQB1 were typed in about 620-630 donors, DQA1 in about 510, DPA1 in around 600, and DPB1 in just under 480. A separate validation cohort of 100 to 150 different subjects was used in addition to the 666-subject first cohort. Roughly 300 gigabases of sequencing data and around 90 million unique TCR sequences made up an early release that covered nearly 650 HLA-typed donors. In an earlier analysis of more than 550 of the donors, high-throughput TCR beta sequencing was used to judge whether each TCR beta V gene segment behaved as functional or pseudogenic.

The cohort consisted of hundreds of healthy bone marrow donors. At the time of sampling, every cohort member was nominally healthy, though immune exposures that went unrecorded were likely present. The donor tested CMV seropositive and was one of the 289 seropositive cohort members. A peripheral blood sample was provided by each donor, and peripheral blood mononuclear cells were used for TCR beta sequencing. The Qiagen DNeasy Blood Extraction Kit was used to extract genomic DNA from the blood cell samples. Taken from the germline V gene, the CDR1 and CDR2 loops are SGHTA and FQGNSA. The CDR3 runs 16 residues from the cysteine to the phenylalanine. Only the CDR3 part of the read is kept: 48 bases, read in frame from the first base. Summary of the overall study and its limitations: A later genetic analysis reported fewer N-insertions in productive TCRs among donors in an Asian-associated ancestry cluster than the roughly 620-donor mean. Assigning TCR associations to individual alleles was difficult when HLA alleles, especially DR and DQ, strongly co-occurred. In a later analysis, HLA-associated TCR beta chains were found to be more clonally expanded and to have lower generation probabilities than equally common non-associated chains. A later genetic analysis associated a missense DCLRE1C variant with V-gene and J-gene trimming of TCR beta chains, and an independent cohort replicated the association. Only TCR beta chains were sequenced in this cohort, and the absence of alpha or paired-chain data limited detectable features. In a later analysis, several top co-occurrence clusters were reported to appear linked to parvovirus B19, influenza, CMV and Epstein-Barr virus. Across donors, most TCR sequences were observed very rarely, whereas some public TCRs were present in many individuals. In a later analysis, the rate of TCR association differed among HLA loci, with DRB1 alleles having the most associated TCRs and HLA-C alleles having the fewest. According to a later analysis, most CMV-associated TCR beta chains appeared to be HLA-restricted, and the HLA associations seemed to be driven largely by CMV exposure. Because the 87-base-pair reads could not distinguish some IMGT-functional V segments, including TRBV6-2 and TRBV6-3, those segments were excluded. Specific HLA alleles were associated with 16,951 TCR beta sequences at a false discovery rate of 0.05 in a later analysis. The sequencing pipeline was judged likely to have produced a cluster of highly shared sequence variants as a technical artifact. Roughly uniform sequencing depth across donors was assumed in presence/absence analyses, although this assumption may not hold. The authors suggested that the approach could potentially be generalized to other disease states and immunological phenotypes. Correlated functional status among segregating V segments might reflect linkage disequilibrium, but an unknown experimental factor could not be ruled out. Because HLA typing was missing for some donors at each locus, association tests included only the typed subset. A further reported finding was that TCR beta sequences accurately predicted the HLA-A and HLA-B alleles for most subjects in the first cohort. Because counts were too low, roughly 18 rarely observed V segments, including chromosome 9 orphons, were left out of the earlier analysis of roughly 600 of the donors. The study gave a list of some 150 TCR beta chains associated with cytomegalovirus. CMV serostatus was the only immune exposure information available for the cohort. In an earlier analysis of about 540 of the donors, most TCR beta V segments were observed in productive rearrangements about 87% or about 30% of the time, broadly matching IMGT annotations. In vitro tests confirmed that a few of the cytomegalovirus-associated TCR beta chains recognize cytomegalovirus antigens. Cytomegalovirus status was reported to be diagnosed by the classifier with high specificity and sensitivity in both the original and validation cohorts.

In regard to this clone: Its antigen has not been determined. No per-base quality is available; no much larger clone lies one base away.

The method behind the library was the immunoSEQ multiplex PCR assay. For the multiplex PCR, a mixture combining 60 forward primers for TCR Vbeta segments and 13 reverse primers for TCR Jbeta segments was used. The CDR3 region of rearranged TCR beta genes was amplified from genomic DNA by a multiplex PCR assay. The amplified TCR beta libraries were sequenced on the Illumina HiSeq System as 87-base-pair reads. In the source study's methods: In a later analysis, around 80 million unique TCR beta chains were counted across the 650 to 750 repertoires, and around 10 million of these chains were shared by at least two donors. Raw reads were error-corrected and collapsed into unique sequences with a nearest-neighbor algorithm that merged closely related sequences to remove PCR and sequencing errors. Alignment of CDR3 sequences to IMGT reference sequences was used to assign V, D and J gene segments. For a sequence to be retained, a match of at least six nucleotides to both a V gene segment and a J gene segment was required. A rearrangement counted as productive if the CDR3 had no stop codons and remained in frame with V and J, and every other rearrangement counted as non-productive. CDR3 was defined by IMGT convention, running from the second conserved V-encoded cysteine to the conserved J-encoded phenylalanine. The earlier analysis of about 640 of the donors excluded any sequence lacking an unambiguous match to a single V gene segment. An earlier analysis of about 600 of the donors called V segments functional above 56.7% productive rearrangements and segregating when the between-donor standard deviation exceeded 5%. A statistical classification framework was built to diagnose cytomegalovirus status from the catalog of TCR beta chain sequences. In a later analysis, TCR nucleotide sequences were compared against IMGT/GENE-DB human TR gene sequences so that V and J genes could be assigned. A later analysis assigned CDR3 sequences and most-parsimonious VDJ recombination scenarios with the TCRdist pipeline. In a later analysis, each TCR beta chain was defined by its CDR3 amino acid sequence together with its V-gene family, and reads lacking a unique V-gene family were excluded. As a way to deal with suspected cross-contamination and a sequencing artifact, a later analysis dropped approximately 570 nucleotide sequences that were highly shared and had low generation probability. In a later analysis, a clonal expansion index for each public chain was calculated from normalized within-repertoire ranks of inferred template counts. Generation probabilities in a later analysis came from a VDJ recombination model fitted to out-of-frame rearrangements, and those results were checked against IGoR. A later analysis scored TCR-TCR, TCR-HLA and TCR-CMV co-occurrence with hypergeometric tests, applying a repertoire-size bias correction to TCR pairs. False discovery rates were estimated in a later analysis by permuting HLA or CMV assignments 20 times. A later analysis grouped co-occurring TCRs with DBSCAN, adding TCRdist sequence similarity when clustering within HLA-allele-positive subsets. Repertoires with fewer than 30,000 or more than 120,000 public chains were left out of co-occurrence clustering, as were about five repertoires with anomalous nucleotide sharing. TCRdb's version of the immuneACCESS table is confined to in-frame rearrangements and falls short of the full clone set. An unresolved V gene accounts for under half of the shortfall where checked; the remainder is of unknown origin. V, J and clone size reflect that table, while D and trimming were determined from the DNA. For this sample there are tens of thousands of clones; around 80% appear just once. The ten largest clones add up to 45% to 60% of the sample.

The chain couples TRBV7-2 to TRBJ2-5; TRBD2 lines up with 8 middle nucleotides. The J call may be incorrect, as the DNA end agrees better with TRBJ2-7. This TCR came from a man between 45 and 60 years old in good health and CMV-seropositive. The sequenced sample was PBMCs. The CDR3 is CASSLQVTGGGYEQYF. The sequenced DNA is TGTGCCAGCAGCCTACAGGTGACGGGGGGGGGCTACGAGCAGTACTTC.